Listed below are T cell receptor beta chains from one sample, sequenced in a study of T cells in Graves' hyperthyroidism and ophthalmopathy. MiXCR was run by TCRdb on the multiplex PCR reads, yielding one entry per CDR3 protein. The table records 540,000 or so distinct CDR3 sequences, 15% to 19% of them present only once. The sample comprised blood. These receptors all stem from a woman aged 30 to 39 with Graves' hyperthyroidism. Each CDR3 is given with its conserved first and last residue. The order of the fields is V gene, J gene, D gene, clone size, CDR3 DNA, CDR3 protein. A D gene is named only where the DNA matches it firmly. Only some rows state a clone size, as once, few, many or a class for expanded clones.

TRBV18,TRBJ1-5,-,few,TGTGCCAGCTCAACGAACAGGGCTTTGGGGAATCAGCCCCAGCATTTT,CASSTNRALGNQPQHF
TRBV10-3,TRBJ1-1,-,many,TGTGCCATCAGTGAGTCGGGCCAAACTAAAGGGGGAGCTTTCTTT,CAISESGQTKGGAFF
TRBV5-1,TRBJ2-7,TRBD1,-,TGCGCCAGCAGCTTGGGTCTCCGGGACAGGGCATCCTACGAGCAGTACTTC,CASSLGLRDRASYEQYF
TRBV6-2/TRBV6-3,TRBJ2-3,TRBD2,many,TGTGCCAGCATTTCTAGCGGGGCCGTCACAGATACGCAGTATTTT,CASISSGAVTDTQYF
TRBV3-1,TRBJ2-1,TRBD2,many,TGTGCCAGCAGCCATCTAGCGGGAGGGCGAGATGAGCAGTTCTTC,CASSHLAGGRDEQFF
TRBV28,TRBJ1-1,TRBD1,many,TGTGCCACCCAGGGACAGTTGGGCACTGAAGCTTTCTTT,CATQGQLGTEAFF
TRBV5-1,TRBJ2-1,-,many,TGCGCCAGCAGCTTGGGTCCAGGACTCAACAATGAGCAGTTCTTC,CASSLGPGLNNEQFF
TRBV10-3,TRBJ2-2,-,-,TGTGCCGTGAGGGGTGGCGACGCGAACACCGGGGAGCTGTTTTTT,CAVRGGDANTGELFF
TRBV11-2,TRBJ2-7,-,many,TGTGCCAGCAGCTTAGGACCGACCTTCTACGAGCAGTACTTC,CASSLGPTFYEQYF
TRBV4-1,TRBJ2-1,TRBD2,-,TGCGCCAGCAGCCACCTAGCGGGAGTAAATGAGCAGTTCTTC,CASSHLAGVNEQFF
TRBV5-1,TRBJ1-6,-,many,TGCGCCAGCAGCTCGACACGCGATTCACCCCTCCACTTT,CASSSTRDSPLHF
TRBV4-1,TRBJ1-1,-,many,TGCGCCAGCAGCCAAGGGGTTTTCACTGAAGCTTTCTTT,CASSQGVFTEAFF
TRBV28,TRBJ2-1,TRBD2,-,TGTGCCAGCAGTTTGTCACTAGCGCCTCCGCTTGAGCAGTTCTTC,CASSLSLAPPLEQFF
TRBV28,TRBJ2-1,-,many,TGTGCCACTACCCCCGCTACGGGGGTCCTCAATGAGCAGTTCTTC,CATTPATGVLNEQFF
TRBV20-1,TRBJ2-3,-,-,TGCAGTGCTAGAGATTATGTTCGAGGCACAGATACGCAGTATTTT,CSARDYVRGTDTQYF
TRBV11-3,TRBJ2-1,-,many,TGTGCCAGCGGAGTCGGGTCCTACAATGAGCAGTTCTTC,CASGVGSYNEQFF